This is a list of T cell receptor beta chains from one sample in a study of cytomegalovirus exposure and HLA in healthy donors. Sequenced by immunoSEQ multiplex PCR; TCRdb stores in-frame clones only, minus some. The profile covers around 140,000 clones, with roughly 75% appearing a single time and less than 3% taken by the ten largest. Sequencing was done on a sample of PBMCs. The receptors originated from a female donor in good health and CMV-seronegative. Both conserved end residues are part of each CDR3. The order of the fields is J gene, V gene, clone size, D gene, CDR3 DNA, CDR3 protein. D genes are given only for firm matches. Not all rows give a size; the values are once, few, many and, for expanded clones, a class.

>TRBJ1-1|TRBV15|-|TRBD1
TGTGCCACCAGCGCCAGGGGGCGAACCATGAACACTGAAGCTTTCTTT
CATSARGRTMNTEAFF
>TRBJ2-7|TRBV18|-|-
TGTGCCAGCTCACCAAGAATGTCAGTTCAGGGGGAGCAGTACTTC
CASSPRMSVQGEQYF
>TRBJ1-2|TRBV29-1|-|-
TGCAGCGTTCGCGGGGCTAACTATGGCTACACCTTC
CSVRGANYGYTF
>TRBJ2-5|TRBV5-1|-|TRBD2
TGCGCCAGCAGCTTGGGGACTAGCGGGGGCCAAGAGACCCAGTACTTC
CASSLGTSGGQETQYF
>TRBJ2-6|TRBV5-4|few|TRBD2
TGTGCCACCACAGCGGGAGGGCCTTGGGGTGGGGCCAACGTCCTGACTTTC
CATTAGGPWGGANVLTF
>TRBJ1-4|TRBV4-1|-|-
TGCGCCAGCAGCCAAGTACAGGCGGGAAAGGAAAAACTGTTTTTT
CASSQVQAGKEKLFF
>TRBJ2-7|TRBV21-1|-|-
TGTGCCAGCAGCTCGCCGGGGGGCAGGGGATCCGAGCAGTACTTC
CASSSPGGRGSEQYF
>TRBJ1-2|TRBV29-1|-|-
TGCAGCGGCCTATGGGGCTGGGGCTACACCTTC
CSGLWGWGYTF
>TRBJ1-1|TRBV27|-|TRBD1
TGTGCCAGCAGTTTACAGGGACAGGGTAGGGCTGAAGCTTTCTTT
CASSLQGQGRAEAFF
>TRBJ1-1|TRBV28|once|-
TGTGCCAGCAGAATTGCGGGGCCTTTCGGTGAAGCTTTCTTT
CASRIAGPFGEAFF
>TRBJ2-5|TRBV10-2|-|-
TGCGCCAGCAGTGACTCAGAGACCCAGTACTTC
CASSDSETQYF
>TRBJ2-1|TRBV27|-|-
TGTGCCAGCAGTTTGATGGGGGCAGGTGAGAATGAGCAGTTCTTC
CASSLMGAGENEQFF
>TRBJ1-3|TRBV9|-|TRBD1
TGTGCCAGCAGCGCCCGGGACAGGGGATCAGGAAACACCATATATTTT
CASSARDRGSGNTIYF
>TRBJ1-1|TRBV6-5|few|-
TGTGCCAGCAGTTCTTCCCGAACAGGGTTCACTGAAGCTTTCTTT
CASSSSRTGFTEAFF
>TRBJ1-4|TRBV5-6|few|TRBD1
TGTGCCAGCAGCACGGGACAGGGGGACCCTAATGAAAAACTGTTTTTT
CASSTGQGDPNEKLFF
>TRBJ2-1|TRBV4-2|-|TRBD2
TGTGCCAGCAGCCAAGATCCTAGCGGGAGAGGGATTGAGCAGTTCTTC
CASSQDPSGRGIEQFF
>TRBJ2-7|TRBV29-1|-|-
TGCAGCGTCGCGGATACCTACGAGCAGTACTTC
CSVADTYEQYF
>TRBJ2-7|TRBV11-1|-|-
TGTGCCAGCAGCTTAGCGGTCGGGAGATCCTACGAGCAGTACTTC
CASSLAVGRSYEQYF
>TRBJ1-2|TRBV5-6|-|TRBD1
TGTGCCAGCTGGGGACAGGAACATAACTATGGCTACCCCTTC
CASWGQEHNYGYPF
>TRBJ2-5|TRBV6-1|once|TRBD1
TGTGCCAGCAGCTACGAAGGGACAGCTAAAGAGACCCAGTACTTC
CASSYEGTAKETQYF
>TRBJ2-1|TRBV5-8|-|TRBD2
TGTGCCAGCAGCTTCGGACTAGCGGTCTACAATGAGCAGTTCTTC
CASSFGLAVYNEQFF
>TRBJ2-5|TRBV25-1|few|-
TGTGCCAGCAGTGACCGCGGACTGGGACAAGAGACCCAGTACTTC
CASSDRGLGQETQYF
>TRBJ1-3|TRBV28|-|-
TGTGCCAGCAGTTTTCCACCCCTGGACAGCGTCTCTGGAAACACCATATATTTT
CASSFPPLDSVSGNTIYF
>TRBJ2-7|TRBV11-2|once|TRBD2
TGTGCCAGCAGATCAAGCGGGGGGAGGGTCTACGAGCAGTACTTC
CASRSSGGRVYEQYF
>TRBJ1-2|TRBV13|-|TRBD1
TGTGCCAGCAGCTTTGGGGACAGCCTATATGGCTACACCTTC
CASSFGDSLYGYTF
>TRBJ2-5|TRBV2|-|-
TGTGCCAGCACCGGAACGGGGATATTTACGGAGACCCAGTACTTC
CASTGTGIFTETQYF
>TRBJ2-7|TRBV27|-|TRBD1
TGTGCCAGCAGCCAACCGCCGGGACAGGAGACCTACGAGCAGTACTTC
CASSQPPGQETYEQYF